A single sample gave rise to the 23 T cell receptor beta chains below, sequenced in a study of blood T cell repertoires in COVID-19. The repertoire was sequenced with immunoSEQ multiplex PCR; TCRdb's copy has only in-frame clones and lacks some. There are some 90,000 clones in the sample; around 89% occur only once, and around 2.9% lies in the top ten. The sequenced sample was peripheral blood. These receptors came from a man aged 45-65 years with COVID-19, enrolled during active disease.

This clone rates as medium-sized. Other nucleotide sequences in the sample specify the same CDR3. The J gene is TRBJ1-1, the V gene TRBV19, with a tentative D call TRBD1 (5 bases). The V and J ends lost 3 bases and 2 bases respectively, with 7 bases between them. The CDR3 consists of 13 residues. The germline V gene has CDR1 LNHDA and CDR2 SQIVND (reference sequence). CDR3 residues: CASSMGRNTEAFF. The CDR3, as DNA: TGTGCCAGTAGTATGGGGCGAAACACTGAAGCTTTCTTT.

The chain uses TRBV11-2 and TRBJ2-7; TRBD1 matches 7 bases. There are 15 residues in the CDR3. The germline gives CDR1 SGHAT, CDR2 FQNNGV. V trimming: 1 base; J trimming: 4 bases; junction bases outside the gene matches: 7. The CDR3 bases are TGTGCCAGCAGCTTAGGAGCAGGGGGTGGATACGAGCAGTACTTC. It translates to CASSLGAGGGYEQYF.

The chain uses TRBV18 and TRBJ2-7, with 7 bases identical to TRBD1. V dropped 5 bases and J dropped 5; count of bases not matched to a gene: 3. CDR3 size: 12 residues. Germline CDR1 reads KGHSH; CDR2 reads LQKENI. The CDR3 loop is CASSIDRDEQYF. CDR3 DNA: TGTGCCAGCTCAATAGACAGGGACGAGCAGTACTTC.

The chain employs TRBV18 and TRBJ2-6; tentatively, D is TRBD2 (6 bases). The germline V gene has CDR1 KGHSH and CDR2 LQKENI. The V and J ends lost 3 bases and 0 bases respectively, with 12 bases between them. This CDR3 region has 17 residues. The CDR3 DNA is TGTGCCAGCTCACCCCGGACTATCAACTCTGGGGCCAACGTCCTGACTTTC. Its translation is CASSPRTINSGANVLTF. Full variable domain (remainder filled in from reference TRBV18 and TRBJ2-6): NAGVMQNPRHLVRRRGQEARLRCSPMKGHSHVYWYRQLPEEGLKFMVYLQKENIIDESGMPKERFSAEFPKEGPSILRIQQVVRGDSAAYFCASSPRTINSGANVLTFGAGSRLTVL.

CDR3 sequence reads: CASSESNRLSTNEKLFF. The DNA for the CDR3 is TGCGCCAGCAGTGAGTCAAACAGGCTATCAACTAATGAAAAACTGTTTTTT. The chain carries TRBV10-2 and TRBJ1-4; possible D gene TRBD1, 5 bases. Looked up from germline, CDR1 is WSHSY and CDR2 is SAAADI. CDR3 length: 17 amino acids. Trimming stripped 0 bases from V and 0 bases from J, with 11 bases between.

The CDR3: CASSPSTGERQETQYF. The CDR3 coding sequence is TGTGCCAGCAGCCCTTCGACAGGGGAGCGTCAAGAGACCCAGTACTTC. The rearrangement uses TRBV7-9 and TRBJ2-5, with 8 bases matching TRBD1. The CDR3 sequence is 16 residues long. Germline-derived CDR1 and CDR2 are SEHNR and FQNEAQ (reference sequence). V trimming: 5 bases; J trimming: 2 bases; junction bases outside the gene matches: 10.

This chain links TRBV7-2 with TRBJ2-2; 9 bases align to TRBD2. The ends lost 0 bases at V and 6 bases at J; junction bases unmatched: 2. In germline, CDR1 is SGHTA, CDR2 FQGNSA. The length of the CDR3 is 15 residues. CDR3 nucleotide sequence: TGTGCCAGCAGCTTAGCTAGCGGGGGTGCCGGGGAGCTGTTTTTT. This translates into CASSLASGGAGELFF.

The V and J genes are TRBV14 and TRBJ2-7; no definite D call. The CDR3 sequence is 13 residues long. Looked up from germline, CDR1 is SGHDN and CDR2 is FVKESK. Deletions cut 1 base from V and 3 bases from J, with 7 bases between. The chain's CDR3 is CASSQGGDYEQYF. CDR3 DNA sequence: TGTGCCAGCAGCCAAGGCGGTGACTACGAGCAGTACTTC.

CDR3 DNA: TGCGCCAGCAGCGCTGATGGACAGGCCTTTAACTATGGCTACACCTTC. Translating gives CASSADGQAFNYGYTF. The rearrangement uses TRBV5-1 and TRBJ1-2; 7 bases map to TRBD1. The J segment lost 1 base and the V segment lost 4 bases, leaving 10 bases of the junction unmatched. The length of the CDR3 is 16 residues. Germline CDR1 SGHRS, CDR2 YFSETQ.

The rearrangement joins TRBV6-1 to TRBJ1-3; D not certain. V lost 1 base, J lost 0 bases, and 7 bases lay in between. The CDR3 extends over 15 amino acids. Germline lookup yields CDR1 MNHNS and CDR2 SASEGT. This chain's CDR3 is CASSEGYYSGNTIYF. The CDR3, as DNA: TGTGCCAGCAGTGAAGGGTACTACTCTGGAAACACCATATATTTT.

This chain connects TRBV9 to TRBJ1-2; D possibly corresponds to TRBD1 (5 bases). The CDR3 is 14 residues long. Germline V gives CDR1 SGDLS, CDR2 YYNGEE. Trimming left V 4 bases short and J 4 bases short, with 14 bases between. The CDR3 nucleotides are TGTGCCAGCAGCATTGAACAGGAGACCTATGGCTACACCTTC. Residues: CASSIEQETYGYTF.

The chain is built from TRBV27 and TRBJ1-2; D unclear. V was clipped by 6 bases and J by 2 bases, with 7 bases between them. Per the germline V gene, CDR1 is MNHEY and CDR2 is SMNVEV (reference sequence). The CDR3 loop spans 12 amino acids. This CDR3 reads CASRAVNYGYTF. The CDR3 DNA is TGTGCCAGCAGAGCCGTGAACTATGGCTACACCTTC.

J is TRBJ2-3 and V is TRBV18, with D unresolved. The CDR3 spans 12 residues. The V end was cut by 2 bases, the J end by 2 bases, with 2 bases between. CDR1 KGHSH and CDR2 LQKENI come from the germline V gene. The CDR3 region is CASSPYTDTQYF. Here the CDR3 DNA reads TGTGCCAGCTCACCATACACAGATACGCAGTATTTT.

This clone was observed a single time. The chain joins TRBV3-1 (or the pseudogene TRBV3-2) to TRBJ2-7; 9 bases are a match to TRBD2. Germline CDR1 reads LGHDT; CDR2 reads YNNKEL (reference sequence). The CDR3 contains 15 residues. Germline trimming cut 1 base from V and 2 bases from J; bases unmatched to any gene: 3. This chain's CDR3 is CASSQVAGVPYEQYF. The CDR3, as DNA: TGTGCCAGCAGCCAAGTAGCGGGGGTCCCCTACGAGCAGTACTTC.

V is TRBV4-2 and J is TRBJ2-2; tentatively, D is TRBD1 (5 bases). The germline CDR1 and CDR2 sequences are LGHNA and YNFKEQ. There are 16 residues in the CDR3. The V and J ends lost 0 bases and 3 bases respectively, with 11 bases between them. Here the CDR3 DNA reads TGTGCCAGCAGCCAAGATTTGGGGCTGGACACCGGGGAGCTGTTTTTT. It encodes CASSQDLGLDTGELFF.

V is TRBV14 and J is TRBJ2-1; 7 nucleotides line up with TRBD1. Trimming removed 6 bases from V and 8 bases from J; junction bases left unmatched: 13. CDR1 is SGHDN and CDR2 is FVKESK in the germline V gene. The CDR3 length is 15 residues. The CDR3 spells CASRNSGQMVYEQFF. The CDR3 region has the DNA TGTGCCAGCAGAAACTCGGGACAGATGGTCTATGAGCAGTTCTTC.

This clone was seen just once. The CDR3: CASSTTGVGQPQHF. CDR3 coding DNA: TGTGCCAGCAGCACGACAGGGGTGGGTCAGCCCCAGCATTTT. V usage is TRBV7-6 and J usage is TRBJ1-5; 8 nucleotides match TRBD1. Germline CDR1 reads SGHVS; CDR2 reads FNYEAQ. The CDR3 has 14 residues. V shed 5 bases and J 6 bases; nucleotides not matched to a gene: 6.

This chain joins TRBV21-1 and TRBJ2-6; the listed D gene, TRBD1, was not tested against the DNA. TRBV21-1 is shown as a pseudogene. The CDR3 runs to 22 residues. The CDR3 here is CANFPGGQGIFPNSSGANVLTF. As DNA, the CDR3 is TGTGCCAATTTCCCCGGGGGACAGGGTATTTTCCCCAACAGCTCTGGGGCCAACGTCCTGACTTTC.

This chain uses TRBV11-1 with TRBJ2-1, with 10 bases lining up with TRBD2. Germline V gene data show CDR1 as SGHAT and CDR2 as FQDESV (reference sequence). The CDR3 loop spans 16 amino acids. Losses at the gene ends were 6 bases for V and 5 bases for J; bases not matched to a gene: 10. CDR3 in amino acids: CASSLFLAGDNNEQFF. The CDR3 bases are TGTGCCAGCAGTTTGTTTCTAGCGGGGGATAACAATGAGCAGTTCTTC. Combining the CDR3 with reference TRBV11-1 and TRBJ2-1 gives the whole variable domain EAEVAQSPRYKITEKSQAVAFWCDPISGHATLYWYRQILGQGPELLVQFQDESVVDDSQLPKDRFSAERLKGVDSTLKIQPAELGDSAMYLCASSLFLAGDNNEQFFGPGTRLTVL.

For the CDR3, the DNA is TGTGCCAGCAGCCCCCGGGACAGGGGTTACGAGCAGTACTTC. It specifies CASSPRDRGYEQYF. This chain joins TRBV3-1 (or the pseudogene TRBV3-2) and TRBJ2-7; 10 bases map to TRBD1. The J segment lost 4 bases and the V segment lost 4 bases, leaving 4 bases of the junction unmatched. Germline V gene lookup returns CDR1 LGHDT and CDR2 YNNKEL (reference sequence). The CDR3 loop spans 14 amino acids.

This chain uses TRBV3-1 (or the pseudogene TRBV3-2) with TRBJ2-3; D is undetermined. Looked up from germline, CDR1 is LGHDT and CDR2 is YNNKEL (reference sequence). The CDR3 is made up of 15 amino acids. V was clipped by 6 bases and J by 6 bases, with 19 bases between them. CDR3 nucleotide sequence: TGTGCCAGCAGGCCCACTTCCTCCCCGAGGGATACGCAGTATTTT. Amino acid sequence: CASRPTSSPRDTQYF.

J is TRBJ2-6 and V is TRBV10-3; 9 positions match TRBD1. With 10 bases clipped from V and 1 base from J, the junction kept 8 bases outside the gene matches. This CDR3 region has 16 residues. Germline CDR1 ENHRY, CDR2 SYGVKD. DNA of the CDR3: TGTGCCACCGAGGGACAGGGTTTTTCTGGGGCCAACGTCCTGACTTTC. Its protein is CATEGQGFSGANVLTF.

This clone was counted once. The rearrangement joins TRBV24-1 to TRBJ2-1; perhaps TRBD2 as D (5 bases). Trimming removed 5 bases from V and 3 bases from J, with 10 bases in between. The CDR3 is made up of 14 amino acids. Germline assignment: CDR1 KGHDR and CDR2 SFDVKD. The CDR3 loop reads CATSGEGLYNEQFF. CDR3 nucleotide sequence: TGTGCCACCAGTGGAGAAGGACTCTACAATGAGCAGTTCTTC.